This T cell receptor (beta chain) was recorded in a study of blood T cell repertoires in COVID-19. At the level of the study: Donors in the United States, Italy and Spain gave samples during acute or convalescent COVID-19. In each case, the material was cDNA or gDNA derived from T cells, B-cell-depleted T cells, or PBMCs.

Original analysis: Amplifying reference gene primers gave estimates of nucleated cell counts. The table came from immunoSEQ multiplex PCR; TCRdb's copy has only in-frame clones and leaves some out. From that table come the V and J calls and clone size; the DNA was used to work out D and trimming. The sample has 250,000 to 350,000 clones, 89% seen once. Trimming removed 0 bases at V and 0 bases at J, with 10 bases between. The V gene's germline CDR1 is MGHRA and CDR2 YSYEKL. This CDR3 region has 16 residues. The source of this sequence is a woman aged 40 to 55 who had recovered from COVID-19. Source material: peripheral blood. The chain links TRBV4-1 to TRBJ2-3, with no clear D. The CDR3 nucleotides read TGCGCCAGCAGCCAAGACACTATGCCCAGCACAGATACGCAGTATTTT. Amino acid sequence: CASSQDTMPSTDTQYF.